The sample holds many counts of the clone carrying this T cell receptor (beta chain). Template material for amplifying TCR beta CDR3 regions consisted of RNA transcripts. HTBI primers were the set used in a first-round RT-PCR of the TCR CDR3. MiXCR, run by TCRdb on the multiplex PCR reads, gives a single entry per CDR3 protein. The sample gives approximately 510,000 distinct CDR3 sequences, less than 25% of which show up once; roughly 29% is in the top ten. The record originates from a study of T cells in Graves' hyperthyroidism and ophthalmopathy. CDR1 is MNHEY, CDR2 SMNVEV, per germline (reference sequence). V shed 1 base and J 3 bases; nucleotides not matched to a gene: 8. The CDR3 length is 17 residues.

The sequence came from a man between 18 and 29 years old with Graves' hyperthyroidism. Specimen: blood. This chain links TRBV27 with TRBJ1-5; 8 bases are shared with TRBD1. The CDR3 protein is CASSLFSGTGVNQPQHF. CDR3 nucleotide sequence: TGTGCCAGCAGTTTATTTTCTGGGACAGGCGTCAATCAGCCCCAGCATTTT.